The clone carrying this TCR beta chain was seen more than once but under ten times. The sample is drawn from a study of blood T cell repertoires in COVID-19. Study-level information: COVID-19 samples, acute and convalescent, were from the United States, Italy and Spain.

As handled by the study authors: Amplification with reference gene primers provided the estimates of nucleated cell counts. Method: immunoSEQ multiplex PCR; TCRdb's copy keeps in-frame clones and lacks some. The V and J calls and the clone size are those of that table, but D and trimming were determined from the DNA. This sample has some 300,000 clones, with 80% to 90% found just once. Enrolment of Seattle patients took place during active infection, and they were followed longitudinally. J lost 4 bases, V lost 7 bases, and 6 bases had no gene match. This CDR3 has 16 residues. CDR1 is LNHDA and CDR2 is SQIVND in the germline V gene (reference sequence).

The TCR comes from a woman aged 45-60 years with COVID-19, enrolled during active disease. What was sequenced was peripheral blood. The chain couples TRBV19 to TRBJ2-2; 13 nucleotides align to TRBD2. The DNA of the CDR3 is TGTGCCAGTACCCCGGGACTAGCGGGGCTCACCGGGGAGCTGTTTTTT. This sequence encodes CASTPGLAGLTGELFF.